The T cell receptor beta chain described here comes from a study of blood T cell repertoires in COVID-19 (dated by TCRdb to about 2020). Broadly, across the study: Samples from collaborators originated in the United States, Italy and Spain and spanned both the acute and convalescent phases of COVID-19. The material from the prospective study consisted of cDNA or gDNA derived from T cells, B-cell-depleted T cells, or PBMCs. Subjects who had been exposed to COVID-19, were actively infected with it, or had recovered from it provided the deeply sampled blood TCRbeta repertoires that made up the dataset. The repertoires were made available in a free public database intended to serve as a resource for research on the immune response to SARS-CoV-2. The samples were drawn from the first 160 participants of the ongoing ImmuneRACE study and from 950 to 1,500 subjects provided by 6 global collaborators. The sample metadata nearly always contained a de-identified subject ID, COVID-19 status, age in years and sex. HLA class I and class II types, where available, came from metadata supplied by the sample provider rather than from assay-based typing. The study at large found these results: How much clinical and demographic metadata was included differed by source and by participant, and the metadata was provided uncurated.

This clone was observed a single time. The target of this receptor is not known. Base quality data are lacking; no much larger clone is found one base away. The germline V gene yields SGHRS for CDR1 and YFSETQ for CDR2. V loses 1 base at its end and J loses 1 base; junction bases beyond the gene matches: 1. The cysteine opens and the phenylalanine closes a CDR3 of 14 amino acids. The sequence is cut down to CDR3 DNA, 42 bases in frame from base 1. The immunoSEQ Assay, a bias-controlled multiplex PCR, was used to amplify TCRbeta CDR3 regions from genomic DNA. Per the source publication's procedure: Within the assay, amplification of reference gene primers was used to estimate how many nucleated cells each sample contained. To quantify the absolute abundance of each unique TCRbeta CDR3 rearrangement, sequence reads were collapsed and filtered. For each sample, productive Simpson clonality was calculated as the square root of Simpson's diversity index across productive rearrangements. What TCRdb holds here is the immuneACCESS table cut down to in-frame rearrangements. Part of the clones is not present; checked against another copy, under half of the missing clones reflect an unresolved V gene, and the others are unexplained. For V, J and clone size, that table is used; D and trimming come from the DNA. The sample table holds roughly 200,000 clones, of which around four fifths were seen once. Clones ranked in the top ten supply 15% to 20% of the sample.

The collaborating institutions used their own protocols to collect whole blood in K2EDTA tubes. Collaborator samples were shipped for TCRbeta analysis as frozen whole blood, isolated PBMCs, or DNA extracted from either sample type. Input material: peripheral blood. The rearranged chain carries TRBV5-1 and TRBJ2-5, with TRBD1 matching 7 junction bases. The origin of this receptor is an elderly woman with active or convalescent COVID-19. The nucleotide sequence is given as TGCGCCAGCAGCTTGCAGGGGGTCCAAGAGACCCAGTACTTC. Translated, this gives CASSLQGVQETQYF.